This TCR beta chain is from a study of CD8 T cells in ankylosing spondylitis. One entry per CDR3 protein results from TCRdb running MiXCR on the 5' RACE reads. In the table there are about 240,000 distinct CDR3 sequences, about 10% of which are singletons. Losses at the gene ends were 0 bases for V and 5 bases for J; bases not matched to a gene: 11. There are 17 residues in the CDR3. Germline assignment: CDR1 SGHDT and CDR2 YYEEEE. A few counts support this clonotype. Sequencing input: blood, either unsorted or a sorted T cell fraction (not recorded which). The chain has TRBV5-6 and TRBJ2-1; 7 bases match TRBD2. The receptor was isolated from a male donor with ankylosing spondylitis or in good health (not recorded which). DNA of the CDR3: TGTGCCAGCAGCTTGGACGGGGGGTATGGAGTTAACAATGAGCAGTTCTTC. It encodes CASSLDGGYGVNNEQFF.